This T cell receptor (beta chain) was sequenced during a study of blood T cell repertoires in COVID-19. Study at large: Samples came from the United States, Italy and Spain, spanning acute and convalescent COVID-19. Sources were T cells, B-cell-depleted T cells, or PBMCs; the material itself was cDNA or gDNA.

In the authors' workflow: For nucleated cells, counts were estimated from reference gene primer amplification. Some clones are missing from TCRdb's copy, which holds only in-frame ones; the method was immunoSEQ multiplex PCR. V and J calls and clone size are given by that table; D and trimming were obtained from the DNA. The data contain some 120,000 clones, about four fifths of them seen just once; the ten biggest clones take up approximately 18%. Germline loops: CDR1 MGHRA, CDR2 YSYEKL. V trimming: 2 bases; J trimming: 7 bases; junction bases outside the gene matches: 8. The length of the CDR3 is 15 residues.

Sequenced material: peripheral blood. The J gene is TRBJ1-2, the V gene TRBV4-1; 9 nucleotides line up with TRBD1. The clonotype was recovered from a man aged 25-40 years with COVID-19, enrolled during active disease. The CDR3 nucleotides read TGCGCCAGCAGCCAATCCCCGGGACAGGGAAGTGGCTACACCTTC. It encodes CASSQSPGQGSGYTF.